This T cell receptor beta chain is drawn from a study of cytomegalovirus exposure and HLA in healthy donors. Use of 60 Vbeta and 13 Jbeta primers characterized the PCR. The table came from immunoSEQ multiplex PCR; TCRdb's copy has only in-frame clones and leaves some out. The profile shows about 110,000 clones, approximately 70% of them singletons. This CDR3 has 14 amino acids. Germline V gives CDR1 GTSNPN, CDR2 SVGIG (reference sequence). V dropped 0 bases and J dropped 8 bases, with 13 bases sitting between them. V usage is TRBV30 and J usage is TRBJ1-4; D perhaps matches TRBD1 (6 bases). Material for sequencing was PBMCs. The receptor was isolated from a man aged 25-40 years in good health and CMV-seropositive. The CDR3 is CAWSVAGVREKLFF. The CDR3 DNA reads TGTGCCTGGAGTGTAGCAGGGGTACGGGAAAAACTGTTTTTT. Filled out from reference TRBV30 and TRBJ1-4, the complete variable domain reads SQTIHQWPATLVQPVGSPLSLECTVEGTSNPNLYWYRQAAGRGLQLLFYSVGIGQISSEVPQNLSASRPQDRQFILSSKKLLLSDSGFYLCAWSVAGVREKLFFGSGTQLSVL.